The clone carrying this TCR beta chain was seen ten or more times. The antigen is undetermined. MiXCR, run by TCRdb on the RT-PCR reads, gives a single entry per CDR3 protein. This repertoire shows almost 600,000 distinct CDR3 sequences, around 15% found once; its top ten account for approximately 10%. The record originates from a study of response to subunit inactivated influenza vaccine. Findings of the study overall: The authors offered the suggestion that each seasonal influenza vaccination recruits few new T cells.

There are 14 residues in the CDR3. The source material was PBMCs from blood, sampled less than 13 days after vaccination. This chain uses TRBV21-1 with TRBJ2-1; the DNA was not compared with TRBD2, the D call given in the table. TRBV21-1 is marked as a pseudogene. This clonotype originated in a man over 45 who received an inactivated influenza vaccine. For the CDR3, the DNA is TGTGCCAGCAGCAAATTCGGGAGGGTCAATGAGCAGTTCTTC. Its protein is CASSKFGRVNEQFF.